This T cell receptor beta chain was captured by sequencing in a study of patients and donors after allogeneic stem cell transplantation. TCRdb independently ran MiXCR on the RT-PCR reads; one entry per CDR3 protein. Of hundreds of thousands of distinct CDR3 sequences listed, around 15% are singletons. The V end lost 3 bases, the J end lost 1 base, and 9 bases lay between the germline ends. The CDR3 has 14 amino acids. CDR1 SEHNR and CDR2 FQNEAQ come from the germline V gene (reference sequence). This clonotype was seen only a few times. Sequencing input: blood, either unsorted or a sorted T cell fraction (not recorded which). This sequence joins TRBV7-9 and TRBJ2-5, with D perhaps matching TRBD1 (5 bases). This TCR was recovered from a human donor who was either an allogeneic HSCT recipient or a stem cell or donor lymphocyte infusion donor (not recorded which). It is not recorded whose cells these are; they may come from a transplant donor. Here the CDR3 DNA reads TGTGCCAGCAGCTTTAGCACAGGCCAAGAGACCCAGTACTTC. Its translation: CASSFSTGQETQYF.